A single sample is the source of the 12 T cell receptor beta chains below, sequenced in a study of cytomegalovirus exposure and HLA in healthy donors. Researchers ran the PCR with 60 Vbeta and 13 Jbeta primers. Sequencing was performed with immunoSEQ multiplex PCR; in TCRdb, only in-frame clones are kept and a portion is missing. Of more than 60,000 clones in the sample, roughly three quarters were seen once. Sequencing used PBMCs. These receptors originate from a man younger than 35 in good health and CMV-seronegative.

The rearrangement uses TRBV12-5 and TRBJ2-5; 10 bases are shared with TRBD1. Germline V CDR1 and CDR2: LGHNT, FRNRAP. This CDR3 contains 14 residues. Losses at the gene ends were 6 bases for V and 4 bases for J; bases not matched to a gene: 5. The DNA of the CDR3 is TGTGCTAGTGGAACCGGGACAGGGGTAGAGACCCAGTACTTC. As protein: CASGTGTGVETQYF.

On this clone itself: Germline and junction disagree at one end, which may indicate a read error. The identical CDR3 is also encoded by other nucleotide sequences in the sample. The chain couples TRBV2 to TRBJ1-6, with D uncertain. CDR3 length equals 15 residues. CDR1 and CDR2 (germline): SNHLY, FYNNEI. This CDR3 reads CASSPRVRVNSPLHF. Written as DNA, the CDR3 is TGTGCCAGCAGTCCCCGCGTCCGGGTTAATTCCCCCCTCCACTTT.

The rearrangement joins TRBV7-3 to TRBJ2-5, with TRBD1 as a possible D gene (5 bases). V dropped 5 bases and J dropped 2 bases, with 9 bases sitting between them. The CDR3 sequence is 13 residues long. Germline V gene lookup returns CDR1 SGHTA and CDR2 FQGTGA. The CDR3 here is CASSPGSQETQYF. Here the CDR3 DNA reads TGTGCCAGCAGCCCAGGGTCGCAAGAGACCCAGTACTTC.

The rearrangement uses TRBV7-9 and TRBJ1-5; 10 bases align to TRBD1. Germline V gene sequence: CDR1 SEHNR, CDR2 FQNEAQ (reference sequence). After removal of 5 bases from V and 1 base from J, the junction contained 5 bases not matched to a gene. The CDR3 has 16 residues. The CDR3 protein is CASSPGTGESNQPQHF. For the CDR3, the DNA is TGTGCCAGCAGCCCGGGGACAGGGGAGAGCAATCAGCCCCAGCATTTT.

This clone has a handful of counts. The CDR3 DNA sequence: TGTGCCAGCAGCAAGCCTCCACCCAAAGGAAGCGCTGAAGCTTTCTTT. Amino acid sequence: CASSKPPPKGSAEAFF. The V and J genes are TRBV21-1 and TRBJ1-1. TRBV21-1 is classified as a pseudogene. There are 16 residues in the CDR3.

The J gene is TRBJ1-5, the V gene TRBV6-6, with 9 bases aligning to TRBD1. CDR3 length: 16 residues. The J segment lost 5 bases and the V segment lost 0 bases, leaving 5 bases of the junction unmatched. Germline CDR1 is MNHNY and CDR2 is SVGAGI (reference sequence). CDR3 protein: CASSYSGQGHDQPQHF. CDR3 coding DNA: TGTGCCAGCAGTTACTCGGGACAGGGACACGATCAGCCCCAGCATTTT.

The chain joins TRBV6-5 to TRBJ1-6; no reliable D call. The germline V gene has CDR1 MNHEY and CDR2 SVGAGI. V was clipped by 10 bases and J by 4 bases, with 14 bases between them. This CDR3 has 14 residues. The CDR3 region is CAIRGGGYNSPLHF. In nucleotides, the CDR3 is TGTGCCATCCGTGGAGGAGGTTATAATTCACCCCTCCACTTT.

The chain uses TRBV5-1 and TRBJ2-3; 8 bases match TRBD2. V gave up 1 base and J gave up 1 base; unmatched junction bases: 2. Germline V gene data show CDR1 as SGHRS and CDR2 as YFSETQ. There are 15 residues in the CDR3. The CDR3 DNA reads TGCGCCAGCAGCTTGCCGGGGGGGGGCACAGATACGCAGTATTTT. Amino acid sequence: CASSLPGGGTDTQYF.

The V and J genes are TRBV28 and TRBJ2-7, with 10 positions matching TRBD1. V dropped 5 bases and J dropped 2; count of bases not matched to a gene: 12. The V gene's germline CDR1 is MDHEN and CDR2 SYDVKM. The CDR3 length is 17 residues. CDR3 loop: CASSAVSGTGAPYEQYF. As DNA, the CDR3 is TGTGCCAGCAGTGCGGTCTCCGGGACAGGGGCACCCTACGAGCAGTACTTC.

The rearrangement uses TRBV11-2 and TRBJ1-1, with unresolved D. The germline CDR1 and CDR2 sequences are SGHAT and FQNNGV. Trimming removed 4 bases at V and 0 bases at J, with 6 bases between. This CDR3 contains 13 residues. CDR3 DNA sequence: TGTGCCAGCAGCTCTGAGATGAACACTGAAGCTTTCTTT. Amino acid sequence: CASSSEMNTEAFF.

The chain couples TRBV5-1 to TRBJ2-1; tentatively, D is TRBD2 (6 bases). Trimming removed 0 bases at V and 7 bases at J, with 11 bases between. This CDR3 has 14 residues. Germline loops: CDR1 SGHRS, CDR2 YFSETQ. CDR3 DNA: TGCGCCAGCAGCTTGGGGGGGGTTGATAATGAGCAGTTCTTC. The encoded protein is CASSLGGVDNEQFF.

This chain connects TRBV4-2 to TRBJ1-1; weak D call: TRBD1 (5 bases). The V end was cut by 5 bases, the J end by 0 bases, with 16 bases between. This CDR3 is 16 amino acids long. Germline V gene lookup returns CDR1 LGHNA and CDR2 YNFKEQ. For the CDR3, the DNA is TGTGCCAGCAGCTTCCGGGACGGAGGGTTGAACACTGAAGCTTTCTTT. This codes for CASSFRDGGLNTEAFF.